This TCR beta chain was recovered during a study of graft-versus-host responses after intestinal transplantation. Broader study findings: After transplant, early declines in HvG clones were associated with peak levels of circulating GvH clones. The marrow of recipients harbored GvH clones, and ileum or blood showed some of them first.

The method was immunoSEQ multiplex PCR; TCRdb's version includes in-frame clones alone and lacks a portion of them. The sample records about 100,000 clones, 91% being singletons. As regards this clone: What it binds is unknown.

Germline V gene data show CDR1 as SGHTA and CDR2 as FQGNSA. V lost 3 bases, J lost 3 bases, and 11 bases stayed unmatched. The CDR3 runs to 17 residues. The receptor comes from a human donor who was the organ donor for an intestinal transplant. The chain links TRBV7-2 to TRBJ1-1; 9 bases are a match to TRBD1. Here the sequenced sample was unstimulated CD4+ T cells sorted from spleen or lymph node cells, taken before transplant. The CDR3 sequence: CASSFPGTGWEDTEAFF. CDR3 in DNA: TGTGCCAGCAGCTTCCCGGGGACAGGGTGGGAGGACACTGAAGCTTTCTTT. The full variable domain, in which reference TRBV7-2 and TRBJ1-1 provide the parts outside the CDR3, is GAGVSQSPSNKVTEKGKDVELRCDPISGHTALYWYRQSLGQGLEFLIYFQGNSAPDKSGLPSDRFSAERTGGSVSTLTIQRTQQEDSAVYLCASSFPGTGWEDTEAFFGQGTRLTVV.